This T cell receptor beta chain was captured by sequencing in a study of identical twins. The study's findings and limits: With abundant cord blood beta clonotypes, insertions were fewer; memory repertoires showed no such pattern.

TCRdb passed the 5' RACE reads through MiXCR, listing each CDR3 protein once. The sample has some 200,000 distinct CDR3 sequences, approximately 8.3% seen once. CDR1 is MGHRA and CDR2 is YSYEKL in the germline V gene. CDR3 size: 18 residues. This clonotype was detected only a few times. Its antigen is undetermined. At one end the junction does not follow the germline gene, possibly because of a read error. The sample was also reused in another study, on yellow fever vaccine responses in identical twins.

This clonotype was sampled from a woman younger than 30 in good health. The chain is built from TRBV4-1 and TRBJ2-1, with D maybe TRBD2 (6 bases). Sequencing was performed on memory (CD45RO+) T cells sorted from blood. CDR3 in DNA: TGCGCCAGCAGCGAAGACCCTTCACTAGCCTCATCCTACAATGAGCAGTTCTTC. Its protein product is CASSEDPSLASSYNEQFF.